This is a list of T cell receptor beta chains from one sample in a study of blood T cell repertoires in COVID-19. Using immunoSEQ multiplex PCR, the repertoire was profiled, and TCRdb retains in-frame clones only, with some absent. The sample shows some 83,000 clones, about 82% of them seen only once. The specimen was peripheral blood. These TCRs come from a man in his forties or fifties with active COVID-19. CDR3s leave out the opening cysteine and the closing phenylalanine or tryptophan.

v_call	j_call	cdr3_aa
TRBV2	TRBJ1-2	ASSEQGGYGYT
TRBV27	TRBJ2-3	ASSSLKMTSRITDTQY
TRBV4-3	TRBJ2-7	ASSQDWGGEQY
TRBV30	TRBJ2-2	AWSGPRAGELF
TRBV6-5	TRBJ1-1	ASRRDSRGNTEAF
TRBV6-5	TRBJ1-2	ASSVTGADPYGYT
TRBV6-6	TRBJ1-4	ASSRDRVGEKLF
TRBV28	TRBJ1-2	ASSLTPGARGYT
TRBV6-5	TRBJ2-2	ASSYPGGSKTGELF
TRBV27	TRBJ2-3	ASSAGLTGTDTQY
TRBV7-2	TRBJ2-1	ASSLTGAYNEQF
TRBV5-6	TRBJ2-2	ASSWGTSGHGELF
TRBV2	TRBJ1-3	ASRLRDTPGNTIY